This T cell receptor beta chain was sequenced during a study of blood T cell repertoires in COVID-19. At the level of the study: Researchers got acute and convalescent COVID-19 samples from the United States, Italy and Spain. Nucleic acid was either cDNA or gDNA, and it came from T cells, B-cell-depleted T cells, or PBMCs.

In the authors' workflow: Amplification with reference gene primers provided the estimates of nucleated cell counts. Libraries were prepared by immunoSEQ multiplex PCR; TCRdb keeps only in-frame clonotypes and omits some of them. V and J calls and clone size are as listed in that table; D and trimming were resolved from the DNA. The table lists 50,000 to 75,000 clones, around 77% of them singletons. Sequencing was done on a sample of peripheral blood. This TCR was sampled from an elderly man with active or convalescent COVID-19.

The CDR3 bases are TGTGCCAGCAGCACACAGGGGGTAGCTGAGACCCAGTACTTC. Translation gives CASSTQGVAETQYF. The chain recombines TRBV28 with TRBJ2-5; TRBD1 agrees at 8 bases. The CDR3 extends over 14 amino acids. Germline-derived CDR1 and CDR2 are MDHEN and SYDVKM. V was clipped by 6 bases and J by 5 bases; unmatched bases: 8.